This TCR beta chain comes out of a study of CD8 T cells in ankylosing spondylitis. TCRdb independently ran MiXCR on the 5' RACE reads; one entry per CDR3 protein. The table has around 130,000 distinct CDR3 sequences, approximately 9.7% seen once. Study results and limitations: The clones that were linked to disease were reported to be significantly enriched in matched synovial fluid samples from ankylosing spondylitis patients.

This clonotype was picked up many times. What it binds is unknown. At one of its ends the junction is not consistent with the germline gene, which may arise from a read error. The CDR3 is 14 amino acids. Germline assignment: CDR1 LGHNA and CDR2 YSLEER. The gene calls are TRBV4-3 and TRBJ2-7; D remains ambiguous. Sequences were obtained from blood, either unsorted or a sorted T cell fraction (not recorded which). The sequence came from a male donor with ankylosing spondylitis or in good health (not recorded which). The chain's CDR3 is CASSQDLGRTTTNF. The CDR3 nucleotides read TGCGCCAGCAGCCAAGATCTTGGCAGAACGACGACCAACTTC.